Each of the 3 T cell receptor beta chains below was sequenced from the same sample in a study of blood T cells in healthy people across ages. Next came a second PCR, run for about 7 to 12 cycles, which used a sample-barcoded 5' primer along with a J-beta primer mix. In TCRdb, the 5' RACE reads were re-called with MiXCR into one record per CDR3 protein. The table lists roughly 730,000 distinct CDR3 sequences, roughly three fifths of them singletons, with roughly 25% in the top ten. The sequenced sample was blood. Receptors were obtained from a man aged 35 to 55 in good health.

This chain uses TRBV15 with TRBJ1-1; TRBD1 agrees at 7 bases. The junction had 9 bases not matched to a gene; V was cut back by 3 bases and J by 5 bases. CDR1 is LNHNV and CDR2 is YYDKDF in the germline V gene (reference sequence). The CDR3 is 15 residues long. This chain's CDR3 is CATSSLNRGGTEAFF. The CDR3 DNA sequence: TGTGCCACCAGCAGTTTAAACAGGGGTGGTACTGAAGCTTTCTTT. The variable domain in full, completed from reference TRBV15 and TRBJ1-1, reads DAMVIQNPRYQVTQFGKPVTLSCSQTLNHNVMYWYQQKSSQAPKLLFHYYDKDFNNEADTPDNFQSRRPNTSFCFLDIRSPGLGDTAMYLCATSSLNRGGTEAFFGQGTRLTVV.

This chain links TRBV24-1 with TRBJ2-6; TRBD2 matches at 8 bases. The germline CDR1 and CDR2 sequences are KGHDR and SFDVKD. J gave up 7 bases and V 5 bases, and 12 bases lay outside the gene matches. The length of the CDR3 is 17 residues. DNA of the CDR3: TGTGCCACCAGTGGTCCGGGACTAGAGAGGAGCGCCAACGTCCTGACTTTC. It is translated as CATSGPGLERSANVLTF.

The J gene is TRBJ2-1, the V gene TRBV29-1, with 11 positions matching TRBD1. The DNA matches TRBJ2-7 better at its end, which makes the J call doubtful. The CDR3 contains 13 residues. The V gene's germline CDR1 is SQVTM and CDR2 ANQGSEA. The CDR3 protein is CSVRTGGFWEQYF. CDR3 DNA sequence: TGCAGCGTTCGGACAGGGGGCTTCTGGGAGCAGTACTTC.